The entry below describes one T cell receptor (beta chain). The table came from immunoSEQ multiplex PCR; TCRdb's copy has only in-frame clones and leaves some out. Seen here are around 130,000 clones, roughly 79% observed once, and the top ten hold roughly 10%. This specimen comes from a study of blood T cell repertoires in COVID-19. Study-level information: Acute and convalescent COVID-19 specimens originated in the United States, Italy and Spain. PBMCs, B-cell-depleted T cells, or T cells provided the cDNA or gDNA that made up the material.

J was trimmed by 3 bases and V by 0 bases; bases with no gene match: 7. There are 16 residues in the CDR3. Looked up from germline, CDR1 is SGHRS and CDR2 is YFSETQ. The source of this sequence is a human donor in a cohort sampled during active COVID-19. J is TRBJ2-7 and V is TRBV5-1; 9 bases fit TRBD1. Sequenced input: peripheral blood. The CDR3 sequence is CASSLGSRDRVYEQYF. The CDR3 coding sequence is TGCGCCAGCAGCTTGGGATCCCGGGACAGGGTCTACGAGCAGTACTTC. Full variable domain (rest looked up from reference TRBV5-1 and TRBJ2-7): KAGVTQTPRYLIKTRGQQVTLSCSPISGHRSVSWYQQTPGQGLQFLFEYFSETQRNKGNFPGRFSGRQFSNSRSEMNVSTLELGDSALYLCASSLGSRDRVYEQYFGPGTRLTVT.